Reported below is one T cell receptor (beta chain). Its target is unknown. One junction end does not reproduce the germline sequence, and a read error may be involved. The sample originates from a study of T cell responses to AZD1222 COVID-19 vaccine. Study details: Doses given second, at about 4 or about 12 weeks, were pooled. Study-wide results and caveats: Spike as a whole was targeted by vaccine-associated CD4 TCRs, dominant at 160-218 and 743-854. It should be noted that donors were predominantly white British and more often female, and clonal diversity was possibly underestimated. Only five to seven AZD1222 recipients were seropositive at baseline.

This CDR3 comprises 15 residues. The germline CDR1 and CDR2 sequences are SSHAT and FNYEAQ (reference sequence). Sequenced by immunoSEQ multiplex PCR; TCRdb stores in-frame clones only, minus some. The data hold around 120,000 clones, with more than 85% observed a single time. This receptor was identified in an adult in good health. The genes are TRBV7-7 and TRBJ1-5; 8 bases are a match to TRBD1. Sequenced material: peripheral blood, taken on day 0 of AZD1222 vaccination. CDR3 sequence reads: CASSTGGYSNQPQHF. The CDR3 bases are TGTGCTAGCAGCACAGGGGGTTATAGCAATCAGCCCCAGCATTTT.